The rows below give T cell receptor beta chains drawn from one sample of a study of blood T cell repertoires in COVID-19. Repertoires were generated with immunoSEQ multiplex PCR, while TCRdb's copy carries only in-frame clones and drops some. The sample holds under 250,000 clones, more than 75% seen once. Sequencing was done on a sample of peripheral blood. These receptors were obtained from a man in his forties or fifties with COVID-19, enrolled during active disease. The CDR3 runs from the conserved cysteine through the conserved F or W. A D gene is named only where the DNA matches it firmly. Clone size appears in some rows only: once, few, many, or a class for an expanded clone.

clone_size	d_call	j_call	v_call	cdr3_nt	cdr3_aa
few	.	TRBJ1-5	TRBV15	TGTGCCACCAGCAGAGCGGGCAGGGCCGGATATAGCAATCAGCCCCAGCATTTT	CATSRAGRAGYSNQPQHF
.	.	TRBJ2-7	TRBV6-5	TGTGCCAGCAGTTACTCGAGTCCAGGAAGTTACGAGCAGTACTTC	CASSYSSPGSYEQYF
.	.	TRBJ1-4	TRBV2	TGTGCCAGCAGTCAGGGTAGTGGACAGCGGACAACTAATGAAAAACTGTTTTTT	CASSQGSGQRTTNEKLFF
.	TRBD1	TRBJ1-4	TRBV19	TGTGCCAGTAGTCCCAGGGGGCATCGTGAAAAACTGTTTTTT	CASSPRGHREKLFF
.	TRBD2	TRBJ2-5	TRBV7-8	TGTGCCAGCAGCTCGCAGACTAGCGGGGGCCAAGAGACCCAGTACTTC	CASSSQTSGGQETQYF
.	.	TRBJ1-2	TRBV4-3	TGCGCCAGCAGCCAAGATTGGGGACTTTGGTCTAACTATGGCTACACCTTC	CASSQDWGLWSNYGYTF
once	TRBD1	TRBJ2-7	TRBV5-6	TGTGCCAGCAGCCCGACGGGACAGAGCTCCTACGAGCAGTACTTC	CASSPTGQSSYEQYF
.	TRBD1	TRBJ2-7	TRBV7-2	TGTGCCAGCAGCCATGACAGGGGCTCCTACGAGCAGTACTTC	CASSHDRGSYEQYF
.	TRBD1	TRBJ2-1	TRBV28	TGTGCCAGCAGCAATACCCACAGGGGCCTCTCCTCCTACAATGAGCAGTTCTTC	CASSNTHRGLSSYNEQFF
.	TRBD2	TRBJ2-1	TRBV19	TGTGCCAGTAGTACCGGACTAGCCGGAAGGTTCGATGAGCAGTTCTTC	CASSTGLAGRFDEQFF
.	TRBD2	TRBJ2-1	TRBV7-2	TGTGCCAGCAGTCCCCTAGCGGCCGCCTACAATGAGCAGTTCTTC	CASSPLAAAYNEQFF
.	.	TRBJ2-7	TRBV7-8	TGTGCCAGCAGCCGAGCGAGGGAGGCCTACGAGCAGTACTTC	CASSRAREAYEQYF
.	TRBD2	TRBJ2-5	TRBV5-5	TGTGCCAGCAGCTTTTTAGCGGGCAAGGCCGGGGAGACCCAGTACTTC	CASSFLAGKAGETQYF
.	TRBD1	TRBJ1-5	TRBV19	TGTGCCAGTACGGACAGGAAAAGCAATCAGCCCCAGCATTTT	CASTDRKSNQPQHF
few	TRBD2	TRBJ2-7	TRBV3-1/TRBV3-2	TGTGCCAGCAGCCAAGATTGGGGTGGGGGAGCGGGGGACTCCGAGCAGTACTTC	CASSQDWGGGAGDSEQYF
.	.	TRBJ2-2	TRBV7-2	TGTGCCAGCAGCCGTCGACTAGACAACACCGGGGAGCTGTTTTTT	CASSRRLDNTGELFF
.	TRBD1	TRBJ2-2	TRBV6-5	TGTGCCAGCAGTCAACAGGGGGCATACACCGGGGAGCTGTTTTTT	CASSQQGAYTGELFF
.	.	TRBJ1-3	TRBV5-1	TGCGCCAGCAGCAGAGAGACAGGCTACTCTGGAAACACCATATATTTT	CASSRETGYSGNTIYF
.	TRBD1	TRBJ1-2	TRBV5-1	TGCGCCAGCAGCTTGGGTGACAGGGGGCTCTGCACCTTC	CASSLGDRGLCTF
.	TRBD2	TRBJ2-2	TRBV6-6	TGTGCCAGCAGCCCCTTTAGCGGGAGTTCCGGGGAGCTGTTTTTT	CASSPFSGSSGELFF
.	.	TRBJ1-2	TRBV12-5	TGTGCTAGTGGTTTCATTTCGAGGCTTTATGGCTACACCTTC	CASGFISRLYGYTF
.	.	TRBJ2-2	TRBV9	TGTGCCAGCAGCGTAGGAGGGTTGAACACCGGGGAGCTGTTTTTT	CASSVGGLNTGELFF
.	.	TRBJ1-4	TRBV18	TGTGCCAGCTCTGCGGCGGGAGCTGAAAAACTGTTTTTT	CASSAAGAEKLFF
.	.	TRBJ2-2	TRBV7-3	TGTGCCAGCAGCCCCGCAGACACCGGGGAGCTGTTTTTT	CASSPADTGELFF
.	TRBD1	TRBJ2-7	TRBV6-5	TGTGCCAGCAGTTACTCCGGACAGGGTATATACGAGCAGTACTTC	CASSYSGQGIYEQYF
.	TRBD1	TRBJ2-2	TRBV7-2	TGTGCCAGCAGCTTAGGTGGGACAGGGAGTACCGGGGAGCTGTTTTTT	CASSLGGTGSTGELFF
.	TRBD1	TRBJ1-2	TRBV7-2	TGTGCCAGCAGCTTAGCCGCGGGACAGGGAGAACGTGGCTACACCTTC	CASSLAAGQGERGYTF
.	.	TRBJ1-3	TRBV28	TGTGCCAGCGTAGGGGCAGATGGAAACACCATATATTTT	CASVGADGNTIYF
once	TRBD2	TRBJ2-1	TRBV7-9	TGTGCCAGCAGCTTACAACTAGCGGGAGGGGGAGGCTCCTACAATGAGCAGTTCTTC	CASSLQLAGGGGSYNEQFF
.	TRBD2	TRBJ2-1	TRBV5-4	TGTGCCAGCAGCCACCGGACCGGGGGGAATGAGCAGTTCTTC	CASSHRTGGNEQFF
.	.	TRBJ1-1	TRBV6-5	TGTGCCAGCAGTTACCAGACAAACACTGAAGCTTTCTTT	CASSYQTNTEAFF
.	TRBD1	TRBJ1-2	TRBV4-2	TGTGCCAGCAGCCAGATAATTGACAGGGGTGGAGCTCCGGGTGGCTACACCTTC	CASSQIIDRGGAPGGYTF
.	.	TRBJ2-3	TRBV18	TGTGCCAGCTCACCACCGAATCCGGTGCCATCCATCACAGATACGCAGTATTTT	CASSPPNPVPSITDTQYF
.	.	TRBJ1-1	TRBV6-6	TGTGCCAGCAGTTACTTCGCGGGACCCAAGAACACTGAAGCTTTCTTT	CASSYFAGPKNTEAFF
.	.	TRBJ1-1	TRBV30	TGTGCCTGGAGGGGACTGTTGAACACTGAAGCTTTCTTT	CAWRGLLNTEAFF
.	TRBD2	TRBJ2-7	TRBV6-5	TGTGCCAGCAGTTACGGACTAGCGGGAATTTACGAGCAGTACTTC	CASSYGLAGIYEQYF
.	TRBD2	TRBJ2-7	TRBV7-3	TGTGCCAGCAGCTTAGGATCGGCAGGGAGGGGCTACGAGCAGTACTTC	CASSLGSAGRGYEQYF
.	TRBD1	TRBJ2-7	TRBV2	TGTGCCAGCAGTGGGGACAGGGTCTACGAGCAGTACTTC	CASSGDRVYEQYF
.	TRBD1	TRBJ1-2	TRBV9	TGTGCCAGCAGCGTAGTAGCAGGGGGCCAGGATGGCTACACCTTC	CASSVVAGGQDGYTF
.	.	TRBJ1-5	TRBV28	TGTGCCAGCAGTTTGCAGGGATGGATCGCGGCGTTAAATCAGCCCCAGCATTTT	CASSLQGWIAALNQPQHF